This TCR beta chain is from a study of blood T cell repertoires in COVID-19. Study-wide background: PBMCs, B-cell-depleted T cells, or T cells were the source of the cDNA or gDNA that made up the material.

Original processing notes: Amplification of reference gene primers provided the estimated nucleated cell counts. Profiling relied on immunoSEQ multiplex PCR, and the TCRdb table lists in-frame clones only, not all of them. V and J calls and clone size follow that table, whereas D and trimming were derived from the DNA. The sample lists 490,000 or so clones; more than 85% were seen once. Trimming took 2 bases from V and 4 from J, leaving 11 bases between them. The length of the CDR3 is 14 residues. The V gene's germline CDR1 is SNHLY and CDR2 FYNNEI. The clonotype comes from a woman between 55 and 75 years old who had recovered from COVID-19. V gene TRBV2 combines with J gene TRBJ1-1; D gene uncertain. The sequencing sample was made of PBMCs or T cells enriched from blood (not recorded which). CDR3 loop: CASSESMAGTEAFF. In DNA, the CDR3 is TGTGCCAGCAGTGAATCGATGGCGGGCACTGAAGCTTTCTTT.